Sequencing of this TCR beta chain was carried out in a study of OX40 agonist ivuxolimab in advanced cancers. Assay used: immunoSEQ multiplex PCR; TCRdb lists only in-frame clones, some missing. The sample has roughly 20,000 clones, about 80% seen once; the top ten hold around 4%. CDR1 and CDR2 (germline): MNHEY, SMNVEV (reference sequence). The J segment lost 2 bases and the V segment lost 7 bases, leaving 5 bases of the junction unmatched. The CDR3 sequence is 14 residues long. The clonotype originates from an adult with an advanced solid tumor such as melanoma, head and neck, liver or kidney cancer. The chain has TRBV27 and TRBJ1-1, with 9 bases lining up with TRBD1. The sequencing here drew on CD4+ or CD8+ T cells sorted from blood, taken in a trial of the OX40 agonist ivuxolimab. This CDR3 reads CASNTGGGNTEAFF. The CDR3 bases are TGTGCCAGCAACACAGGGGGCGGAAACACTGAAGCTTTCTTT.